These 23 T cell receptor beta chains were sequenced from one sample in a study of CD8 T cells in ankylosing spondylitis. Their antigen targets remain unknown. TCRdb itself ran the 5' RACE reads through MiXCR, one entry per CDR3 protein. The data hold 400,000 to 450,000 distinct CDR3 sequences, with 15% to 20% observed a single time. Study outcomes and limitations: Seemingly characteristic of ankylosing spondylitis blood was a TCR beta motif consisting of 7 or 8 highly homologous variants.

Sequencing used blood, either unsorted or a sorted T cell fraction (not recorded which). The receptors were sampled from a male donor with ankylosing spondylitis.

This clonotype appeared a few times. CDR3 in amino acids: CSATGTAFTNEQFF. The CDR3 DNA follows: TGCAGTGCTACCGGGACTGCCTTCACCAATGAGCAGTTCTTC. The chain combines TRBV20-1 with TRBJ2-1; D is possibly TRBD2 (6 bases). V was pared by 4 bases and J by 6 bases, with 16 bases between. CDR1 and CDR2 (germline): DFQATT, SNEGSKA (reference sequence). This CDR3 region has 14 residues.

This clonotype was seen a few times. The chain is built from TRBV12-3 or TRBV12-4 and TRBJ2-1; 9 bases match TRBD2. With 3 bases clipped from V and 8 bases from J, the junction kept 8 bases outside the gene matches. The CDR3 is 15 amino acids. The CDR3, as DNA: TGTGCCAGCAGTTTGGGCGCGGGGGGGCTCGATGAGCAGTTCTTC. Amino acids: CASSLGAGGLDEQFF.

The chain uses TRBV4-3 and TRBJ1-2; D is unresolved. The CDR3 is 12 residues long. Germline values: CDR1 LGHNA, CDR2 YSLEER. V lost 4 bases and J lost 7, with 10 bases in between. CDR3 nucleotides: TGCGCCAGCAGCCCCAGCCGGGGTGGCTACACCTTC. Translation: CASSPSRGGYTF.

In its sample, this clonotype was seen a few times. The chain links TRBV30 to TRBJ1-2; no reliable D call. The length of the CDR3 is 15 residues. Germline V CDR1 and CDR2: GTSNPN, SVGIG (reference sequence). The ends were cut back, 1 base at V and 0 bases at J, with 12 bases in the middle. The CDR3 spells CAWSGLSKANYGYTF. Written as DNA, the CDR3 is TGTGCCTGGAGTGGTTTGTCAAAAGCTAACTATGGCTACACCTTC.

There are a few counts of this clonotype. V is TRBV27 and J is TRBJ2-1; TRBD2 might be the D (6 bases). V was pared by 6 bases and J by 3 bases, with 15 bases between. Germline loops: CDR1 MNHEY, CDR2 SMNVEV (reference sequence). The CDR3 extends over 15 amino acids. In DNA, the CDR3 is TGTGCCAGCAGGGGAAGACCGGGACTCTACAATGAGCAGTTCTTC. This translates into CASRGRPGLYNEQFF.

The sample holds a few counts of this clonotype. This chain uses TRBV20-1 with TRBJ2-2; D perhaps matches TRBD2 (5 bases). Looked up from germline, CDR1 is DFQATT and CDR2 is SNEGSKA (reference sequence). V was shortened by 0 bases and J by 1 base, with 12 bases between the two germline ends. This CDR3 spans 16 amino acids. CDR3 in amino acids: CSARDLDRGNTGELFF. CDR3 nucleotide sequence: TGCAGTGCTAGAGACCTAGACCGGGGGAACACCGGGGAGCTGTTTTTT.

This rearrangement joins TRBV7-3 to TRBJ2-3; no reliable D call. Germline assignment: CDR1 SGHTA and CDR2 FQGTGA. The CDR3 totals 16 residues. Deletions cut 2 bases from V and 5 bases from J, with 17 bases between. This chain's CDR3 is CASSLGPAIAEDTQYF. The DNA of the CDR3 is TGTGCCAGCAGCTTAGGCCCGGCGATAGCCGAAGATACGCAGTATTTT. Drawing the rest from reference TRBV7-3 and TRBJ2-3, the complete variable domain is GAGVSQTPSNKVTEKGKYVELRCDPISGHTALYWYRQSLGQGPEFLIYFQGTGAADDSGLPNDRFFAVRPEGSVSTLKIQRTERGDSAVYLCASSLGPAIAEDTQYFGPGTRLTVL.

J is TRBJ2-5 and V is TRBV2; 8 nucleotides match TRBD1. This CDR3 contains 12 residues. Per germline, CDR1 SNHLY and CDR2 FYNNEI. Losses at the gene ends were 7 bases for V and 5 bases for J; bases not matched to a gene: 3. CDR3 sequence (DNA): TGTGCCAGCACCAGGGGGCCGGAGACCCAGTACTTC. Translation gives CASTRGPETQYF.

This clonotype was observed a few times. The V and J genes are TRBV7-9 and TRBJ2-1; possible D gene TRBD2, 5 bases. Trimming shortened V by 6 bases and J by 3 bases, and 18 bases separated the two germline ends. The length of the CDR3 is 16 residues. Germline V gene sequence: CDR1 SEHNR, CDR2 FQNEAQ (reference sequence). The CDR3 loop is CASSGYGGGLYNEQFF. CDR3 DNA: TGTGCCAGCAGTGGGTACGGCGGAGGACTCTACAATGAGCAGTTCTTC.

The J gene is TRBJ2-2, the V gene TRBV7-8, with D possibly TRBD2 on 6 matching bases. CDR1 SGHVS and CDR2 FQNEAQ come from the germline V gene. Trimming removed 5 bases from V and 4 bases from J, with 20 bases in between. The CDR3 consists of 17 residues. CDR3 protein: CASSPPPGRAGTGELFF. Here the CDR3 DNA reads TGTGCCAGCAGCCCGCCCCCGGGCCGAGCGGGCACCGGGGAGCTGTTTTTT.

The chain recombines TRBV9 with TRBJ1-5, with D possibly TRBD1 on 5 matching bases. From germline, CDR1 is SGDLS and CDR2 YYNGEE. The germline V and J ends were trimmed by 4 bases and 1 base, with 12 bases remaining between them. The CDR3 sequence is 15 residues long. The CDR3 reads CASSLGWDSNQPQHF. The CDR3, as DNA: TGTGCCAGCAGCCTCGGGTGGGACAGCAATCAGCCCCAGCATTTT.

In its sample, this clonotype was seen a few times. The chain joins TRBV9 to TRBJ2-1; possibly TRBD1 for D (5 bases). V was trimmed by 6 bases and J by 2 bases, leaving 12 bases between them. CDR1 and CDR2 from the germline V gene are SGDLS and YYNGEE. This CDR3 has 14 amino acids. In DNA form, the CDR3 reads TGTGCCAGCATCAGGGTGTATCCCTACAATGAGCAGTTCTTC. Its protein is CASIRVYPYNEQFF.

This clonotype has a count of ten or more. The genes are TRBV5-1 and TRBJ2-7, with D possibly TRBD1 on 7 matching bases. Trimming shortened V by 4 bases and J by 3 bases, and 14 bases separated the two germline ends. The germline gives CDR1 SGHRS, CDR2 YFSETQ. The CDR3 runs to 14 residues. The CDR3 coding sequence is TGCGCCAGCAGCCCGCGGGACAGCTACTACGAGCAGTACTTC. Its translation: CASSPRDSYYEQYF. Using reference TRBV5-1 and TRBJ2-7 for the parts outside the CDR3, the full variable domain is KAGVTQTPRYLIKTRGQQVTLSCSPISGHRSVSWYQQTPGQGLQFLFEYFSETQRNKGNFPGRFSGRQFSNSRSEMNVSTLELGDSALYLCASSPRDSYYEQYFGPGTRLTVT.

This clonotype came up many times. This chain connects TRBV5-1 to TRBJ2-1; TRBD1 aligns across 8 bases. The CDR3 has 11 residues. With 7 bases clipped from V and 10 bases from J, the junction kept 4 bases outside the gene matches. In germline, CDR1 is SGHRS, CDR2 YFSETQ. The CDR3: CASWGQAEQFF. The CDR3 DNA sequence: TGCGCCAGCTGGGGACAGGCGGAGCAGTTCTTC.

The genes are TRBV28 and TRBJ2-1, with TRBD2 matching over 8 bases. The CDR3 sequence is 14 residues long. CDR1 and CDR2 (germline): MDHEN, SYDVKM. Losses at the gene ends were 5 bases for V and 3 bases for J; bases not matched to a gene: 3. The CDR3 DNA reads TGTGCCAGCAGTAACGGGAGGGGCTACAATGAGCAGTTCTTC. Translated, it gives CASSNGRGYNEQFF. Full variable domain (remainder filled in from reference TRBV28 and TRBJ2-1): DVKVTQSSRYLVKRTGEKVFLECVQDMDHENMFWYRQDPGLGLRLIYFSYDVKMKEKGDIPEGYSVSREKKERFSLILESASTNQTSMYLCASSNGRGYNEQFFGPGTRLTVL.

This clonotype has just a few counts. This sequence joins TRBV5-1 and TRBJ2-7, with 7 bases matching TRBD2. Per the germline V gene, CDR1 is SGHRS and CDR2 is YFSETQ. The CDR3 is 15 amino acids. The J segment lost 5 bases and the V segment lost 2 bases, leaving 10 bases of the junction unmatched. The CDR3 DNA reads TGCGCCAGCAGCTTAGCGGGAACGAGTGGAAACGAGCAGTACTTC. Translating it yields CASSLAGTSGNEQYF. Full variable domain (outside the CDR3, taken from reference TRBV5-1 and TRBJ2-7): KAGVTQTPRYLIKTRGQQVTLSCSPISGHRSVSWYQQTPGQGLQFLFEYFSETQRNKGNFPGRFSGRQFSNSRSEMNVSTLELGDSALYLCASSLAGTSGNEQYFGPGTRLTVT.

The CDR3 DNA reads TGTGCCAGCAGCTTAGGACACTTCTCCTACGAGCAGTACTTC. Amino acid sequence: CASSLGHFSYEQYF. V is TRBV7-2 and J is TRBJ2-7; D not certain. V dropped 1 base and J dropped 0 bases, with 7 bases sitting between them. CDR1 is SGHTA and CDR2 is FQGNSA in the germline V gene. This CDR3 has 14 residues.

The rearrangement links TRBV11-2 to TRBJ2-1, with D maybe TRBD1 (6 bases). The length of the CDR3 is 15 residues. The germline V gene has CDR1 SGHAT and CDR2 FQNNGV. Deletions cut 1 base from V and 7 bases from J, with 14 bases between. DNA for the CDR3: TGTGCCAGCAGCTTAGGGCAGGGGATAAGAAATGAGCAGTTCTTC. It is translated as CASSLGQGIRNEQFF.

The CDR3 sequence is CASSLEGYNEQYF. The DNA for the CDR3 is TGCGCCAGCAGCTTGGAGGGGTATAACGAGCAGTACTTC. The gene calls are TRBV5-1 and TRBJ2-7; tentative D call: TRBD1 (5 bases). The CDR3 loop spans 13 amino acids. Germline V gives CDR1 SGHRS, CDR2 YFSETQ. Trimming left V 0 bases short and J 5 bases short, with 9 bases between.

The genes are TRBV15 and TRBJ2-7; 8 bases are shared with TRBD2. The junction had 23 bases not matched to a gene; V was cut back by 1 base and J by 3 bases. Germline V lookup: CDR1 LNHNV, CDR2 YYDKDF (reference sequence). The CDR3 is 21 amino acids. The CDR3 spells CATSRGYISGKRPELFYEQYF. CDR3 nucleotides: TGTGCCACCAGCAGAGGATACATTAGCGGGAAGCGCCCAGAGCTCTTCTACGAGCAGTACTTC.

The chain links TRBV7-8 to TRBJ2-7; TRBD1 aligns across 8 bases. The CDR3 has 13 amino acids. With V trimmed by 3 bases and J by 5 bases, 3 bases remained unmatched. CDR1 and CDR2 (germline): SGHVS, FQNEAQ. Here the CDR3 DNA reads TGTGCCAGCAGCTTGGACAGGGATAACGAGCAGTACTTC. Encoded protein: CASSLDRDNEQYF.

The CDR3 sequence: CSAWDRVGSPLHF. The CDR3 DNA follows: TGCAGTGCTTGGGACAGGGTGGGATCACCCCTCCACTTT. V gene TRBV20-1 combines with J gene TRBJ1-6; 9 nucleotides agree with TRBD1. Germline V CDR1 and CDR2: DFQATT, SNEGSKA (reference sequence). Germline trimming cut 5 bases from V and 10 bases from J; bases unmatched to any gene: 6. The CDR3 contains 13 residues.

This clonotype occurred a few times. This rearrangement joins TRBV28 to TRBJ1-2, with D hard to call. The ends were cut back, 6 bases at V and 7 bases at J, with 15 bases in the middle. This CDR3 has 13 amino acids. CDR1 is MDHEN, CDR2 SYDVKM, per germline. CDR3 amino acids: CASSPPHPSGYTF. The CDR3 DNA reads TGTGCCAGCAGCCCTCCTCACCCGTCTGGCTACACCTTC.